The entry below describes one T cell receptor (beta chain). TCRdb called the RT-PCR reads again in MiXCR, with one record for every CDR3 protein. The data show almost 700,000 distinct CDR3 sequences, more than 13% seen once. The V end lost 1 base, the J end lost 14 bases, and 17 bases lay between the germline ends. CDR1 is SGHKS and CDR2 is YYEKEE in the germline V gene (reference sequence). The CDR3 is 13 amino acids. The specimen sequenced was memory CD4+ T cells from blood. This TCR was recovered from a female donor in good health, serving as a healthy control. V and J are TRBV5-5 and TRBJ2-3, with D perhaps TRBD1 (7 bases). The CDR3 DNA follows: TGTGCCAGCAGCTTGCCTACACCAGGGGGGACGTATTTT. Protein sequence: CASSLPTPGGTYF.